What follows are 8 T cell receptor beta chains derived from one specimen sequenced in a study of blood T cell repertoires in COVID-19. Clones were read by immunoSEQ multiplex PCR, and TCRdb kept only the in-frame ones, dropping some. The sample comprises roughly 410,000 clones, over 75% of which are singletons, and 2% to 2.5% rests with the top ten. Sequences were obtained from peripheral blood. The receptors shown here come from a woman in her sixties with COVID-19, enrolled during active disease.

The CDR3 sequence is CASRQAVDSPLHF. DNA of the CDR3: TGTGCCAGCAGACAGGCGGTTGATTCACCCCTCCACTTT. The chain carries TRBV12-3 or TRBV12-4 and TRBJ1-6, with D tentatively TRBD1 (5 bases). V was pared by 6 bases and J by 8 bases, with 11 bases between. CDR3 length: 13 amino acids.

The chain has TRBV4-1 and TRBJ2-7; possible D gene TRBD2, 6 bases. V dropped 2 bases and J dropped 0 bases, with 11 bases sitting between them. Per the germline V gene, CDR1 is MGHRA and CDR2 is YSYEKL. The CDR3 spans 15 residues. This chain's CDR3 is CASSQTEGSSYEQYF. CDR3 nucleotides: TGCGCCAGCAGCCAAACGGAGGGGAGCTCCTACGAGCAGTACTTC.

This chain joins TRBV5-5 and TRBJ1-4; D is unclear. The CDR3 is made up of 15 amino acids. V was pared by 3 bases and J by 0 bases, with 9 bases between. From germline, CDR1 is SGHKS and CDR2 YYEKEE (reference sequence). CDR3 region: CASSSTRPTNEKLFF. The DNA for the CDR3 is TGTGCCAGCAGCTCGACTCGGCCAACTAATGAAAAACTGTTTTTT. Combining the CDR3 with reference TRBV5-5 and TRBJ1-4 gives the whole variable domain DAGVTQSPTHLIKTRGQQVTLRCSPISGHKSVSWYQQVLGQGPQFIFQYYEKEERGRGNFPDRFSARQFPNYSSELNVNALLLGDSALYLCASSSTRPTNEKLFFGSGTQLSVL.

This chain connects TRBV5-6 to TRBJ1-1, with D possibly being TRBD1 (5 bases). The CDR3 length is 14 residues. V dropped 2 bases and J dropped 6 bases, with 14 bases sitting between them. Germline CDR1 and CDR2: SGHDT and YYEEEE. The CDR3 DNA reads TGTGCCAGCAGCTTACGGCCAGGGACTCCTGAAGCTTTCTTT. Its translation is CASSLRPGTPEAFF.

This clone has only one observation. The J gene is TRBJ1-2, the V gene TRBV10-3, with 8 bases fitting TRBD1. Germline-derived CDR1 and CDR2 are ENHRY and SYGVKD. V was clipped by 8 bases and J by 3 bases; unmatched bases: 5. This CDR3 is 13 amino acids long. CDR3 in amino acids: CAIGTGRDYGYTF. In DNA form, the CDR3 reads TGTGCCATCGGGACAGGCCGGGACTATGGCTACACCTTC.

V and J are TRBV13 and TRBJ1-1, with 9 bases identical to TRBD1. CDR3 length: 15 amino acids. Germline assignment: CDR1 PRHDT and CDR2 FYEKMQ (reference sequence). Losses at the gene ends were 4 bases for V and 0 bases for J; bases not matched to a gene: 3. CDR3 residues: CASSSTGGMNTEAFF. The CDR3 DNA sequence: TGTGCCAGCAGCTCGACAGGGGGTATGAACACTGAAGCTTTCTTT.

This chain links TRBV7-3 with TRBJ2-3, with 7 bases identical to TRBD1. V dropped 5 bases and J dropped 4; count of bases not matched to a gene: 3. CDR3 length: 13 residues. The germline V gene has CDR1 SGHTA and CDR2 FQGTGA. The CDR3 is CASSNTGADTQYF. CDR3 bases: TGTGCCAGCAGCAATACAGGGGCAGATACGCAGTATTTT. Drawing the rest from reference TRBV7-3 and TRBJ2-3, the complete variable domain is GAGVSQTPSNKVTEKGKYVELRCDPISGHTALYWYRQSLGQGPEFLIYFQGTGAADDSGLPNDRFFAVRPEGSVSTLKIQRTERGDSAVYLCASSNTGADTQYFGPGTRLTVL.

This clone has a handful of counts. The rearrangement uses TRBV7-9 and TRBJ2-1; no clear D. Germline CDR1 SEHNR, CDR2 FQNEAQ (reference sequence). Trimming removed 1 base at V and 3 bases at J, with 7 bases between. The CDR3 runs 14 residues. CDR3 nucleotides: TGTGCCAGCAGCTTAGGTCACTTCTACAATGAGCAGTTCTTC. Protein: CASSLGHFYNEQFF.